The 13 T cell receptor beta chains presented below share a single source sample, sequenced in a study of cytomegalovirus exposure and HLA in healthy donors. It was with 60 Vbeta and 13 Jbeta primers that the PCR ran. Some clones are missing from TCRdb's copy, which holds only in-frame ones; the method was immunoSEQ multiplex PCR. The sample consists of about 150,000 clones, about two thirds of them appearing once. The sequenced material came from PBMCs. These receptors all come from a man aged 40-50 years in good health and CMV-seronegative.

This clone was detected a few times. This sequence joins TRBV7-8 and TRBJ2-2, with 10 bases that match TRBD2. The V gene's germline CDR1 is SGHVS and CDR2 FQNEAQ. V was pared by 7 bases and J by 3 bases, with 5 bases of the junction left unmatched. The CDR3 runs 15 residues. The CDR3 sequence: CASTWTSGDTGELFF. CDR3 nucleotides: TGTGCCAGCACCTGGACTAGCGGAGACACCGGGGAGCTGTTTTTT.

Only a few counts were recorded for this clone. V is TRBV19 and J is TRBJ2-1; 15 bases fit TRBD2. The germline CDR1 and CDR2 sequences are LNHDA and SQIVND (reference sequence). J lost 8 bases, V lost 2 bases, and 4 bases had no gene match. This CDR3 spans 16 amino acids. This CDR3 is CASSILRTSGRDEQFF. The CDR3 DNA sequence: TGTGCCAGTAGTATATTGCGGACTAGCGGGAGGGATGAGCAGTTCTTC.

V and J are TRBV18 and TRBJ2-1; 9 nucleotides align to TRBD2. CDR3 size: 15 residues. V lost 6 bases, J lost 5 bases, and 8 bases stayed unmatched. Germline V CDR1 and CDR2: KGHSH, LQKENI. The CDR3: CASSSGQRGDNEQFF. The CDR3 nucleotides are TGTGCCAGCTCCTCAGGTCAGCGGGGGGACAATGAGCAGTTCTTC.

The CDR3 loop is CASSLRYSRVSNTGELFF. CDR3 sequence (DNA): TGTGCCAGCAGCTTACGTTATTCGCGGGTGTCGAACACCGGGGAGCTGTTTTTT. The chain combines TRBV7-2 with TRBJ2-2; D is possibly TRBD2 (5 bases). The CDR3 is made up of 18 amino acids. Germline V gene lookup returns CDR1 SGHTA and CDR2 FQGNSA. Trimming took off 2 bases at V and 0 bases at J, with 16 bases between the two ends.

The genes are TRBV5-6 and TRBJ2-1; 11 nucleotides line up with TRBD2. Germline assignment: CDR1 SGHDT and CDR2 YYEEEE. This CDR3 contains 16 residues. J lost 8 bases, V lost 2 bases, and 9 bases had no gene match. The CDR3 region is CASSFALAGEAYEQFF. CDR3 nucleotide sequence: TGTGCCAGCAGCTTTGCACTAGCGGGAGAAGCATATGAGCAGTTCTTC.

The chain is built from TRBV19 and TRBJ1-2, with no clear D. The germline CDR1 and CDR2 sequences are LNHDA and SQIVND (reference sequence). The length of the CDR3 is 14 residues. Trimming pared 1 base from V and 2 bases from J, leaving 8 bases between. CDR3 nucleotide sequence: TGTGCCAGTAGTATAGTTGCGGGGAACTATGGCTACACCTTC. Translating it yields CASSIVAGNYGYTF.

This clone has a single count. The chain has TRBV7-6 and TRBJ2-1; the D is unclear. This CDR3 has 11 amino acids. The V and J ends lost 4 bases and 10 bases respectively, with 8 bases between them. Germline CDR1 reads SGHVS; CDR2 reads FNYEAQ. CDR3 protein: CASSSTQEQFF. CDR3 nucleotides: TGTGCCAGCAGCTCAACACAAGAGCAGTTCTTC.

The chain couples TRBV6-5 to TRBJ1-4, with TRBD1 matching over 10 bases. Germline V CDR1 and CDR2: MNHEY, SVGAGI. This CDR3 has 14 amino acids. Trimming cost V 8 bases and J 7 bases; bases outside gene matches: 7. CDR3 in amino acids: CASGRQGAGEKLFF. CDR3 nucleotide sequence: TGTGCCAGCGGACGACAGGGGGCGGGTGAAAAACTGTTTTTT.

This clone occurred once. V and J are TRBV5-6 and TRBJ1-6; no clear D gene. The V end was cut by 0 bases, the J end by 5 bases, with 6 bases between. This CDR3 region has 14 residues. Germline V gene data show CDR1 as SGHDT and CDR2 as YYEEEE. CDR3 sequence reads: CASSLGQHNSPLHF. The CDR3 nucleotides read TGTGCCAGCAGCTTGGGGCAACATAATTCACCCCTCCACTTT.

The rearrangement joins TRBV2 to TRBJ2-2, with unresolved D. The CDR3 length is 13 residues. CDR1 is SNHLY and CDR2 is FYNNEI in the germline V gene. The V gene lost 6 bases and the J gene lost 6 bases, with 11 bases spanning the gap. In DNA, the CDR3 is TGTGCCAGCAGGCCCCGGGTCGCCGGGGAGCTGTTTTTT. This encodes CASRPRVAGELFF.

The chain joins TRBV6-1 to TRBJ2-5, with D hard to call. The CDR3 spans 12 residues. Trimming cost V 5 bases and J 3 bases, with 7 bases left between them. CDR1 MNHNS and CDR2 SASEGT come from the germline V gene. CDR3 coding DNA: TGTGCCAGCAGTCAAGTAGAAGAGACCCAGTACTTC. Translation gives CASSQVEETQYF.

This clone came up a few times. V is TRBV14 and J is TRBJ2-7, with TRBD2 identical over 10 bases. Germline V lookup: CDR1 SGHDN, CDR2 FVKESK. Trimming took 4 bases from V and 3 from J; bases not matched to a gene: 9. This CDR3 contains 16 residues. Written as DNA, the CDR3 is TGTGCCAGCAGCCCCAATCCCGGACTAGCGGTCTACGAGCAGTACTTC. Translation: CASSPNPGLAVYEQYF.

This rearrangement joins TRBV19 to TRBJ1-5; TRBD1 agrees at 8 bases. The CDR3 is 15 amino acids. Losses at the gene ends were 7 bases for V and 5 bases for J; bases not matched to a gene: 10. Germline CDR1 is LNHDA and CDR2 is SQIVND (reference sequence). The CDR3 coding sequence is TGTGCCAGTAACACGAGGACAGGGTCGGATCAGCCCCAGCATTTT. This translates into CASNTRTGSDQPQHF.